Below, 9 T cell receptor beta chains from the same sample are listed, as sequenced in a study of blood T cell repertoires in COVID-19. Sequencing was performed with immunoSEQ multiplex PCR; in TCRdb, only in-frame clones are kept and a portion is missing. The repertoire holds about 250,000 clones, with roughly 89% as singletons. Sequencing was done on a sample of peripheral blood. The receptor set was obtained from a woman aged 55-75 years with COVID-19, enrolled during active disease.

V gene TRBV10-3 combines with J gene TRBJ1-1; 9 positions agree with TRBD1. The CDR3 length is 16 residues. J was trimmed by 1 base and V by 1 base; bases with no gene match: 4. Germline V lookup: CDR1 ENHRY, CDR2 SYGVKD. The CDR3 bases are TGTGCCATCAGTGAGTTACAGGGGGCACAGAACACTGAAGCTTTCTTT. Its translation: CAISELQGAQNTEAFF.

V is TRBV7-9 and J is TRBJ2-5; D might be TRBD1 (5 bases). The CDR3 is 14 amino acids. Germline CDR1 and CDR2: SEHNR and FQNEAQ (reference sequence). Trimming left V 7 bases short and J 0 bases short, with 12 bases between. The CDR3 coding sequence is TGTGCCAGCACCAATTGGGGCTACCAAGAGACCCAGTACTTC. Its protein product is CASTNWGYQETQYF.

The rearrangement uses TRBV5-5 and TRBJ1-2; possibly TRBD1 for D (5 bases). V was shortened by 3 bases and J by 8 bases, with 17 bases between the two germline ends. This CDR3 comprises 14 residues. In germline, CDR1 is SGHKS, CDR2 YYEKEE (reference sequence). The CDR3 is CASSSRVSAWGYTF. Written as DNA, the CDR3 is TGTGCCAGCAGCTCCAGGGTTTCGGCTTGGGGCTACACCTTC.

This clone was recorded many times. The V call is TRBV7-2, the J call TRBJ1-1, with 9 bases aligning to TRBD1. This CDR3 spans 18 amino acids. Trimming cost V 1 base and J 3 bases; bases outside gene matches: 12. Germline lookup yields CDR1 SGHTA and CDR2 FQGNSA. As DNA, the CDR3 is TGTGCCAGCAGCTTAGGACGAGGACAGGGGCTCAAGGACACTGAAGCTTTCTTT. Amino acid sequence: CASSLGRGQGLKDTEAFF.

This chain joins TRBV15 and TRBJ1-6; D is perhaps TRBD1 (6 bases). The length of the CDR3 is 16 residues. CDR1 is LNHNV and CDR2 is YYDKDF in the germline V gene (reference sequence). V was pared by 1 base and J by 8 bases, with 15 bases between. The DNA of the CDR3 is TGTGCCACCAGCAGAGTTCGGGGGGCAGGCGATTCACCCCTCCACTTT. Translating it yields CATSRVRGAGDSPLHF. The variable domain in full, with the rest retrieved from reference TRBV15 and TRBJ1-6, is DAMVIQNPRYQVTQFGKPVTLSCSQTLNHNVMYWYQQKSSQAPKLLFHYYDKDFNNEADTPDNFQSRRPNTSFCFLDIRSPGLGDTAMYLCATSRVRGAGDSPLHFGNGTRLTVT.

The chain carries TRBV5-6 and TRBJ1-2; D might be TRBD1 (5 bases). In germline, CDR1 is SGHDT, CDR2 YYEEEE. The V end lost 5 bases, the J end lost 2 bases, and 13 bases lay between the germline ends. This CDR3 is 14 amino acids long. The DNA of the CDR3 is TGTGCCAGCAGTATTTCAGGGTGGAACTATGGCTACACCTTC. Translated, it gives CASSISGWNYGYTF.

On this clone: Other DNA sequences in this specimen translate into the identical CDR3. This chain joins TRBV19 and TRBJ1-2; tentative D call: TRBD1 (5 bases). V lost 3 bases and J lost 2, with 10 bases in between. The germline gives CDR1 LNHDA, CDR2 SQIVND (reference sequence). There are 14 residues in the CDR3. The chain's CDR3 is CASSIVGANYGYTF. CDR3 nucleotide sequence: TGTGCCAGTAGTATTGTAGGGGCGAACTATGGCTACACCTTC.

The chain's CDR3 is CASSPPRGHREQFF. The CDR3 bases are TGTGCCAGCAGCCCCCCCCGAGGACATCGGGAGCAGTTCTTC. The V call is TRBV7-8, the J call TRBJ2-1; TRBD1 might be the D (5 bases). The V end was cut by 5 bases, the J end by 10 bases, with 18 bases between. Germline loops: CDR1 SGHVS, CDR2 FQNEAQ. The CDR3 is 14 amino acids.

V and J are TRBV19 and TRBJ2-2, with 7 bases that match TRBD1. Germline lookup yields CDR1 LNHDA and CDR2 SQIVND (reference sequence). V was clipped by 7 bases and J by 6 bases; unmatched bases: 8. The CDR3 runs 14 residues. The CDR3 loop is CASKGAPLPGELFF. Written as DNA, the CDR3 is TGTGCCAGTAAGGGGGCCCCCTTGCCCGGGGAGCTGTTTTTT.